The 28 T cell receptor beta chains reported below all come from one sample, sequenced in a study of Ad26.COV2.S vaccination and SARS-CoV-2 variants. Measured with immunoSEQ multiplex PCR; TCRdb has only the in-frame clones, and not every one. The sample consists of about 350,000 clones, about 88% of them appearing once. As for treatment: 19 received Ad26.COV2.S at low or high dose, single or two shots; about 5 received placebo; per-sample allocation not given. Day 63 after the first vaccine or placebo injection was the time point for sampling. This sample comprised peripheral blood, obtained in a trial of Ad26.COV2.S vaccine versus placebo. All receptors derive from a person between 18 and 65 years old who received the Ad26.COV2.S COVID-19 vaccine or a placebo.

The chain carries TRBV6-6 and TRBJ2-7; weak D call: TRBD1 (5 bases). Germline-derived CDR1 and CDR2 are MNHNY and SVGAGI (reference sequence). This CDR3 has 15 residues. V was pared by 2 bases and J by 5 bases, with 16 bases between. The DNA for the CDR3 is TGTGCCAGCAGTTACGGCGCAGGGATGAGGAACGAGCAGTACTTC. This gives the protein CASSYGAGMRNEQYF.

V is TRBV9 and J is TRBJ2-1; D is possibly TRBD1 (8 bases). This CDR3 has 15 amino acids. V was cut by 4 bases and J by 5 bases, with 16 bases left in between. CDR1 is SGDLS, CDR2 YYNGEE, per germline. The CDR3: CASSTRTGRDNEQFF. As DNA, the CDR3 is TGTGCCAGCAGCACCCGGACAGGGAGGGACAATGAGCAGTTCTTC.

The chain joins TRBV30 to TRBJ1-2; TRBD1 matches at 7 bases. V lost 0 bases and J lost 6; bases outside the gene matches: 7. CDR3 length: 14 residues. Germline V lookup: CDR1 GTSNPN, CDR2 SVGIG (reference sequence). As DNA, the CDR3 is TGTGCCTGGAGTGTTCCGGTAGGGGGCGATGGCTACACCTTC. Translated, it gives CAWSVPVGGDGYTF.

This chain links TRBV4-2 with TRBJ2-3; 11 positions match TRBD2. The CDR3 consists of 15 residues. J gave up 1 base and V 3 bases, and 0 bases lay outside the gene matches. The germline gives CDR1 LGHNA, CDR2 YNFKEQ. The chain's CDR3 is CASSHSGRGTDTQYF. The CDR3 DNA sequence: TGTGCCAGCAGCCATAGCGGGAGGGGCACAGATACGCAGTATTTT.

This chain joins TRBV27 and TRBJ2-5, with 11 bases lining up with TRBD2. With V trimmed by 5 bases and J by 7 bases, 9 bases remained unmatched. The V gene's germline CDR1 is MNHEY and CDR2 SMNVEV (reference sequence). The CDR3 sequence is 15 residues long. CDR3: CASSASSGRRATQYF. DNA for the CDR3: TGTGCCAGCAGTGCGTCTAGCGGGAGGAGAGCGACCCAGTACTTC.

The V and J genes are TRBV27 and TRBJ2-4; maybe TRBD2 (5 bases). Trimming took 6 bases from V and 1 from J, leaving 10 bases between them. Germline V CDR1 and CDR2: MNHEY, SMNVEV (reference sequence). The CDR3 runs to 14 residues. The CDR3 region has the DNA TGTGCCAGCAGAGGAGGAGGCGCCAAAAACATTCAGTACTTC. Residues: CASRGGGAKNIQYF.

The chain couples TRBV6-5 to TRBJ1-6, with 8 bases aligning to TRBD1. The CDR3 is made up of 15 amino acids. CDR1 MNHEY and CDR2 SVGAGI come from the germline V gene. The trim removed 2 bases at V and 10 bases at J, leaving 7 bases unmatched. CDR3 loop: CASSYQGQVGSPLHF. Here the CDR3 DNA reads TGTGCCAGCAGTTACCAGGGACAGGTGGGATCACCCCTCCACTTT.

The chain recombines TRBV6-1 with TRBJ2-7; maybe TRBD1 (5 bases). This CDR3 spans 13 amino acids. Germline assignment: CDR1 MNHNS and CDR2 SASEGT. The V end was cut by 1 base, the J end by 4 bases, with 8 bases between. The CDR3 loop reads CASSEGTTYEQYF. CDR3 DNA sequence: TGTGCCAGCAGTGAAGGGACAACATACGAGCAGTACTTC.

This clone was observed a few times. J is TRBJ1-2 and V is TRBV7-3; D is unresolved. Germline V gene sequence: CDR1 SGHTA, CDR2 FQGTGA. The CDR3 has 11 amino acids. V gave up 2 bases and J gave up 6 bases, with 4 bases separating them. CDR3: CASSLGDGYTF. CDR3 in DNA: TGTGCCAGCAGCTTAGGGGATGGCTACACCTTC. The variable domain in full, with the rest retrieved from reference TRBV7-3 and TRBJ1-2, is GAGVSQTPSNKVTEKGKYVELRCDPISGHTALYWYRQSLGQGPEFLIYFQGTGAADDSGLPNDRFFAVRPEGSVSTLKIQRTERGDSAVYLCASSLGDGYTFGSGTRLTVV.

The chain uses TRBV19 and TRBJ1-5; a possible D gene is TRBD1 (5 bases). Germline lookup yields CDR1 LNHDA and CDR2 SQIVND (reference sequence). The CDR3 totals 13 residues. V was pared by 7 bases and J by 3 bases, with 10 bases between. The CDR3 protein is CASTQGYNQPQHF. In DNA form, the CDR3 reads TGTGCCAGTACCCAGGGCTACAATCAGCCCCAGCATTTT.

This clone was seen once. The rearrangement links TRBV7-9 to TRBJ1-6; TRBD1 matches at 8 bases. Trimming cost V 5 bases and J 8 bases; bases outside gene matches: 5. The CDR3 contains 14 residues. Germline CDR1 is SEHNR and CDR2 is FQNEAQ (reference sequence). The DNA of the CDR3 is TGTGCCAGCAGCCGGACAGGGAGTGATTCACCCCTCCACTTT. Translating it yields CASSRTGSDSPLHF.

This rearrangement joins TRBV27 to TRBJ2-5; 9 positions match TRBD2. Germline CDR1 reads MNHEY; CDR2 reads SMNVEV (reference sequence). CDR3 size: 16 residues. With V trimmed by 3 bases and J by 2 bases, 7 bases remained unmatched. CDR3 coding DNA: TGTGCCAGCAGTTTGGTAGCGGGGGAGTCACAAGAGACCCAGTACTTC. This codes for CASSLVAGESQETQYF.

V and J are TRBV4-2 and TRBJ1-5; D unresolved. The CDR3 has 13 amino acids. Trimming took off 5 bases at V and 5 bases at J, with 10 bases between the two ends. The germline V gene has CDR1 LGHNA and CDR2 YNFKEQ. CDR3 coding DNA: TGTGCCAGCAGCTCCAGCCAATATCAGCCCCAGCATTTT. Protein sequence: CASSSSQYQPQHF.

The V and J genes are TRBV7-2 and TRBJ1-4; possible D gene TRBD1, 5 bases. The V and J ends lost 1 base and 6 bases respectively, with 12 bases between them. The germline V gene encodes CDR1 SGHTA and CDR2 FQGNSA. The CDR3 has 15 amino acids. The CDR3 sequence is CASSLDGSGYEKLFF. The CDR3 DNA sequence: TGTGCCAGCAGCTTAGATGGATCAGGGTATGAAAAACTGTTTTTT.

This sequence joins TRBV6-2 or TRBV6-3 and TRBJ1-5; D ambiguous. CDR1 and CDR2 from the germline V gene are MNHEY and SVGEGT. V was pared by 5 bases and J by 4 bases, with 3 bases between. The length of the CDR3 is 11 residues. CDR3 loop: CASSNNQPQHF. The DNA for the CDR3 is TGTGCCAGCAGTAATAATCAGCCCCAGCATTTT.

V is TRBV9 and J is TRBJ2-7; D is possibly TRBD2 (6 bases). CDR1 is SGDLS and CDR2 is YYNGEE in the germline V gene. Trimming cost V 0 bases and J 0 bases, with 13 bases left between them. The CDR3 totals 16 residues. CDR3 DNA: TGTGCCAGCAGCGTAGGGGGGACTCATAGCTCCTACGAGCAGTACTTC. It specifies CASSVGGTHSSYEQYF.

The rearrangement joins TRBV4-3 to TRBJ1-6, with no clear D. Germline lookup yields CDR1 LGHNA and CDR2 YSLEER. V was clipped by 0 bases and J by 0 bases, with 9 bases between them. The CDR3 is 17 amino acids. Here the CDR3 DNA reads TGCGCCAGCAGCCAAGATAGGCAGACCTCCTATAATTCACCCCTCCACTTT. The encoded protein is CASSQDRQTSYNSPLHF.

This clone was found once. The genes are TRBV5-6 and TRBJ1-5, with 8 bases lining up with TRBD1. V shed 3 bases and J 6 bases; nucleotides not matched to a gene: 5. This CDR3 has 14 amino acids. Germline assignment: CDR1 SGHDT and CDR2 YYEEEE. The CDR3 DNA reads TGTGCCAGCAGCTCACAGGGGGGGAGTCAGCCCCAGCATTTT. Translated: CASSSQGGSQPQHF. Variable domain in full (rest from reference TRBV5-6 and TRBJ1-5): DAGVTQSPTHLIKTRGQQVTLRCSPKSGHDTVSWYQQALGQGPQFIFQYYEEEERQRGNFPDRFSGHQFPNYSSELNVNALLLGDSALYLCASSSQGGSQPQHFGDGTRLSIL.

V gene TRBV10-2 combines with J gene TRBJ1-2, with D unresolved. This CDR3 comprises 13 residues. Germline-derived CDR1 and CDR2 are WSHSY and SAAADI. Trimming cost V 9 bases and J 6 bases, with 17 bases left between them. CDR3: CASLQSLRNGYTF. The CDR3 region has the DNA TGCGCCAGTCTGCAATCCCTCAGGAATGGCTACACCTTC.

This chain uses TRBV6-5 with TRBJ1-2; D is uncertain. Looked up from germline, CDR1 is MNHEY and CDR2 is SVGAGI. V was trimmed by 6 bases and J by 8 bases, leaving 16 bases between them. The CDR3 sequence is 13 residues long. The CDR3, as DNA: TGTGCCAGCAGCCGGACGGGGAATCGGGGCTACACCTTC. Translating gives CASSRTGNRGYTF.

The chain is built from TRBV4-3 and TRBJ2-6; no definite D call. The germline CDR1 and CDR2 sequences are LGHNA and YSLEER. The V end lost 0 bases, the J end lost 0 bases, and 6 bases lay between the germline ends. The CDR3 contains 16 residues. The CDR3 DNA follows: TGCGCCAGCAGCCAAGAATTAAACTCTGGGGCCAACGTCCTGACTTTC. Its translation is CASSQELNSGANVLTF.

The V gene is TRBV15, the J gene TRBJ1-2, with 9 bases aligning to TRBD1. The CDR3 is made up of 14 amino acids. Losses at the gene ends were 5 bases for V and 8 bases for J; bases not matched to a gene: 9. CDR1 and CDR2 from the germline V gene are LNHNV and YYDKDF (reference sequence). The DNA for the CDR3 is TGTGCCACCAGCCCACAGGGGGCTGTTGAAGGCTACACCTTC. Its protein is CATSPQGAVEGYTF. The whole variable domain, remainder taken from reference TRBV15 and TRBJ1-2, is DAMVIQNPRYQVTQFGKPVTLSCSQTLNHNVMYWYQQKSSQAPKLLFHYYDKDFNNEADTPDNFQSRRPNTSFCFLDIRSPGLGDTAMYLCATSPQGAVEGYTFGSGTRLTVV.

CDR3 sequence: CASSSPGAGTQYF. The CDR3, as DNA: TGTGCCAGCAGTTCGCCGGGGGCTGGAACGCAGTATTTT. The gene calls are TRBV28 and TRBJ2-3; tentatively, D is TRBD1 or TRBD2 (6 bases each). The CDR3 has 13 residues. In germline, CDR1 is MDHEN, CDR2 SYDVKM. V lost 4 bases, J lost 9 bases, and 14 bases lay in between.

The chain has TRBV4-1 and TRBJ2-7, with 7 bases fitting TRBD1. Germline CDR1 and CDR2: MGHRA and YSYEKL. The CDR3 is 13 amino acids. The ends lost 6 bases at V and 3 bases at J; junction bases unmatched: 5. CDR3 sequence: CASSGQEDYEQYF. The CDR3 coding sequence is TGCGCCAGCAGTGGACAGGAGGACTACGAGCAGTACTTC.

This clone was seen once. The J gene is TRBJ2-3, the V gene TRBV7-2, with no clear D. The V gene lost 2 bases and the J gene lost 2 bases, with 17 bases spanning the gap. The CDR3 has 17 residues. From germline, CDR1 is SGHTA and CDR2 FQGNSA. This CDR3 reads CASSLSFSVGITDTQYF. Written as DNA, the CDR3 is TGTGCCAGCAGCTTAAGTTTTTCAGTGGGTATCACAGATACGCAGTATTTT.

The rearrangement links TRBV30 to TRBJ1-6; D gene uncertain. Germline loops: CDR1 GTSNPN, CDR2 SVGIG (reference sequence). The CDR3 contains 17 residues. Deletions cut 5 bases from V and 4 bases from J, with 21 bases between. The CDR3: CAWCPNLLTPYNSPLHF. DNA for the CDR3: TGTGCCTGGTGCCCAAATCTCCTAACACCTTATAATTCACCCCTCCACTTT.

The chain couples TRBV30 to TRBJ2-1; the D gene is possibly TRBD2 (6 bases). Per germline, CDR1 GTSNPN and CDR2 SVGIG (reference sequence). The V end lost 6 bases, the J end lost 4 bases, and 22 bases lay between the germline ends. The CDR3 sequence is 16 residues long. CDR3 sequence: CACKPPTSSVYNEQFF. CDR3 DNA: TGTGCCTGCAAACCGCCAACATCTAGCGTGTACAATGAGCAGTTCTTC.

The chain uses TRBV7-3 and TRBJ2-1; D might be TRBD1 (5 bases). Deletions cut 5 bases from V and 4 bases from J, with 9 bases between. The CDR3 loop spans 13 amino acids. Germline assignment: CDR1 SGHTA and CDR2 FQGTGA. The CDR3 sequence is CASSTTVYNEQFF. For the CDR3, the DNA is TGTGCCAGCAGCACGACAGTTTACAATGAGCAGTTCTTC.